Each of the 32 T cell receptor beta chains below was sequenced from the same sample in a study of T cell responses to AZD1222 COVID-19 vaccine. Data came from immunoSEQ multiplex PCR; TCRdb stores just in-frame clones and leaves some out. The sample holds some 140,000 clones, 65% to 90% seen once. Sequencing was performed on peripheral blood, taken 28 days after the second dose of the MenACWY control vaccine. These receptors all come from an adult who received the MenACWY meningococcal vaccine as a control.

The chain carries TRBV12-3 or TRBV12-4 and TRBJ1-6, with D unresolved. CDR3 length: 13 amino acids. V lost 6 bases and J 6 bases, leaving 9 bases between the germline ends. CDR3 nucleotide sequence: TGTGCCAGCAGGCGGGCGAGTAATTCACCCCTCCACTTT. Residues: CASRRASNSPLHF.

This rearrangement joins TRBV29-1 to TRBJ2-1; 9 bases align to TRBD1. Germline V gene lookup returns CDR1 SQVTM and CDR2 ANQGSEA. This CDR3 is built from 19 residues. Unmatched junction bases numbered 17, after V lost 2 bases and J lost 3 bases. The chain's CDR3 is CSVELPGQGMASGYNEQFF. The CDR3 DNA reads TGCAGCGTTGAACTGCCGGGACAGGGAATGGCTAGCGGCTACAATGAGCAGTTCTTC.

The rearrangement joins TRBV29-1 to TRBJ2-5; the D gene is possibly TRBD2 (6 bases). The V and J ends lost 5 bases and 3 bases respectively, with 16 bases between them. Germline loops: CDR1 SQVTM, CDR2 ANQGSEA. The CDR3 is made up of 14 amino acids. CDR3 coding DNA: TGCAGCGTTTCATACTTCGGGGGTGAAGAGACCCAGTACTTC. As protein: CSVSYFGGEETQYF.

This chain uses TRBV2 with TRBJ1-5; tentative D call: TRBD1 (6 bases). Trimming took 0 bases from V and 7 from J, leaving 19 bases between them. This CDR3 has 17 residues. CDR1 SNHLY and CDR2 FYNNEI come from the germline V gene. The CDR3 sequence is CASSEALQARGQQPQHF. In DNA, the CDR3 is TGTGCCAGCAGTGAAGCGCTTCAGGCCAGGGGTCAACAGCCCCAGCATTTT.

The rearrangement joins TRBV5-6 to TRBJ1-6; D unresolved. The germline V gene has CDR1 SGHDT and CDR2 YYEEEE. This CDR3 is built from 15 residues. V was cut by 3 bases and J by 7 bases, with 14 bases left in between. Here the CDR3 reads CASSSTWGGNSPLHF. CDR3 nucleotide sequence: TGTGCCAGCAGCTCAACATGGGGAGGGAATTCACCCCTCCACTTT.

CDR3 in DNA: TGTGCCAGCTCACGGGACGGGTCCTACGAGCAGTACGTC. Translation: CASSRDGSYEQYV. This chain joins TRBV18 and TRBJ2-7; the D call may be TRBD1 or TRBD2 (5 bases each). The CDR3 contains 13 residues. V lost 4 bases and J 1 base, leaving 8 bases between the germline ends. Per the germline V gene, CDR1 is KGHSH and CDR2 is LQKENI.

CDR3 in DNA: TGTGCCAGCAGCTTAGGGACAGGGGCTAATGAAAAACTGTTTTTT. Translating it yields CASSLGTGANEKLFF. The chain combines TRBV7-9 with TRBJ1-4, with 9 bases identical to TRBD1. V was clipped by 1 base and J by 3 bases; unmatched bases: 0. CDR3 length: 15 residues. From germline, CDR1 is SEHNR and CDR2 FQNEAQ (reference sequence). The whole variable domain, remainder taken from reference TRBV7-9 and TRBJ1-4, is DTGVSQNPRHKITKRGQNVTFRCDPISEHNRLYWYRQTLGQGPEFLTYFQNEAQLEKSRLLSDRFSAERPKGSFSTLEIQRTEQGDSAMYLCASSLGTGANEKLFFGSGTQLSVL.

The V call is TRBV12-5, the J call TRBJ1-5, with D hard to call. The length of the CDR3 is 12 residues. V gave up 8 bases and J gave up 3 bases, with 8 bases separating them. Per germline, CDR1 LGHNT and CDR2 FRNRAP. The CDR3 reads CASTTNNQPQHF. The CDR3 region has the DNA TGTGCTAGTACGACAAACAATCAGCCCCAGCATTTT.

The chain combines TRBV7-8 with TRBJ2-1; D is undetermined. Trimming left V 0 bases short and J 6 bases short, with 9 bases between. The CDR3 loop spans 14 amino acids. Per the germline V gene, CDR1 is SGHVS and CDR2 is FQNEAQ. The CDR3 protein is CASSLALASNEQFF. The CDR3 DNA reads TGTGCCAGCAGCTTAGCCTTGGCTTCCAATGAGCAGTTCTTC.

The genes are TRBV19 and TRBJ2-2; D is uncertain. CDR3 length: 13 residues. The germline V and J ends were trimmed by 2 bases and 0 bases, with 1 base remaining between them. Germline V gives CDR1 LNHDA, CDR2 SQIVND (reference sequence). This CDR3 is CASSIPNTGELFF. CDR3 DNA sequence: TGTGCCAGTAGTATACCGAACACCGGGGAGCTGTTTTTT.

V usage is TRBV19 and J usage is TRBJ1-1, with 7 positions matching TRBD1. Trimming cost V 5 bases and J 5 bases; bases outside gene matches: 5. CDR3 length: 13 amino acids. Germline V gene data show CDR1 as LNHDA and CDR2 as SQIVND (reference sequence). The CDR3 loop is CASSLTGWTEAFF. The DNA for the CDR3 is TGTGCCAGTAGTTTGACAGGGTGGACTGAAGCTTTCTTT.

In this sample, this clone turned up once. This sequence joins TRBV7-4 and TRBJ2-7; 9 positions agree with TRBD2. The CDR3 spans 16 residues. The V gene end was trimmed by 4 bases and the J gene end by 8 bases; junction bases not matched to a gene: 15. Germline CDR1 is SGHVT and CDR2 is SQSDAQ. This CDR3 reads CASSCPPPLAGKKQYV. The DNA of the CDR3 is TGTGCCAGCAGCTGCCCCCCCCCGCTAGCGGGGAAGAAGCAGTACGTC.

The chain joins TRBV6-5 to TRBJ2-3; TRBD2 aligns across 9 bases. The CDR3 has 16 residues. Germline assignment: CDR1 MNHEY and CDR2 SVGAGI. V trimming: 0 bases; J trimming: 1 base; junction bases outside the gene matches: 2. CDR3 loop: CASSYSSGGRTDTQYF. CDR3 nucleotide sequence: TGTGCCAGCAGTTACTCCAGCGGGGGGCGCACAGATACGCAGTATTTT.

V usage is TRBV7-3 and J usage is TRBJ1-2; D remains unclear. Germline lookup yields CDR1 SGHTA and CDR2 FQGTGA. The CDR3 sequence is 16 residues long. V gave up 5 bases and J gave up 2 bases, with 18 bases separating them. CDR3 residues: CASSPQSSRPNYGYTF. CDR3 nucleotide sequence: TGTGCCAGCAGCCCCCAGAGTAGCCGCCCAAACTATGGCTACACCTTC.

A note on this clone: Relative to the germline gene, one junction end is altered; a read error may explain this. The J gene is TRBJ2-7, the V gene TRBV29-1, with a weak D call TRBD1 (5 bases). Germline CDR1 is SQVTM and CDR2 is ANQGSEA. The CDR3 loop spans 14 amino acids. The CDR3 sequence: CSVSTVQGNYEQYF. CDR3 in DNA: TGCAGCGTTTCGACAGTCCAAGGGAATTACGAACAGTACTTC.

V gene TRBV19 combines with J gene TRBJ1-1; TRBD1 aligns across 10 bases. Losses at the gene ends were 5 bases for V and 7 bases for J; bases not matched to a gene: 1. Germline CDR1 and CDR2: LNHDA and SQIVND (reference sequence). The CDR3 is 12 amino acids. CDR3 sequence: CASSRTGGEAFF. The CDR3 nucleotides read TGTGCCAGTAGTCGGACAGGGGGTGAAGCTTTCTTT. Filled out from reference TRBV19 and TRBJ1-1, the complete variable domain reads DGGITQSPKYLFRKEGQNVTLSCEQNLNHDAMYWYRQDPGQGLRLIYYSQIVNDFQKGDIAEGYSVSREKKESFPLTVTSAQKNPTAFYLCASSRTGGEAFFGQGTRLTVV.

The CDR3 is CASSQDIWDINEKLFF. In DNA form, the CDR3 reads TGCGCCAGCAGCCAAGATATTTGGGACATTAATGAAAAACTGTTTTTT. This rearrangement joins TRBV4-1 to TRBJ1-4; D may be TRBD1 (6 bases). The CDR3 has 16 amino acids. V was pared by 0 bases and J by 4 bases, with 12 bases between. Germline CDR1 MGHRA, CDR2 YSYEKL.

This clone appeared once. The CDR3 sequence is CASSWRTRGGNYNSPLHF. CDR3 in DNA: TGTGCCAGCAGCTGGCGGACCAGGGGTGGGAACTATAATTCACCCCTCCACTTT. The rearrangement joins TRBV11-2 to TRBJ1-6, with D tentatively TRBD1 (6 bases). Germline CDR1 is SGHAT and CDR2 is FQNNGV. V lost 4 bases and J lost 3, with 19 bases in between. The CDR3 is made up of 18 amino acids. Full variable domain (missing parts from reference TRBV11-2 and TRBJ1-6): EAGVAQSPRYKIIEKRQSVAFWCNPISGHATLYWYQQILGQGPKLLIQFQNNGVVDDSQLPKDRFSAERLKGVDSTLKIQPAKLEDSAVYLCASSWRTRGGNYNSPLHFGNGTRLTVT.

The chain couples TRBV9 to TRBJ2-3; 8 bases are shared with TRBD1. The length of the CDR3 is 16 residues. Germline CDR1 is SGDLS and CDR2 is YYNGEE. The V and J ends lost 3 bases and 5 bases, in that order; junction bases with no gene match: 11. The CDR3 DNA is TGTGCCAGCAGCGCCCGCTCGACAGGGGTCGGAGATACGCAGTATTTT. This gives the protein CASSARSTGVGDTQYF. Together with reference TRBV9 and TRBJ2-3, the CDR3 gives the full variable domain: DSGVTQTPKHLITATGQRVTLRCSPRSGDLSVYWYQQSLDQGLQFLIQYYNGEERAKGNILERFSAQQFPDLHSELNLSSLELGDSALYFCASSARSTGVGDTQYFGPGTRLTVL.

CDR3 amino acids: CASSIARQGILNTQYF. CDR3 sequence (DNA): TGTGCCAGTAGTATCGCCCGACAGGGTATTTTGAATACGCAGTATTTT. The chain carries TRBV19 and TRBJ2-3; TRBD1 aligns across 7 bases. Trimming at V came to 3 bases and at J to 7 bases, leaving 13 bases not matched to a gene. This CDR3 contains 16 residues. Germline V gives CDR1 LNHDA, CDR2 SQIVND (reference sequence). Complete variable domain (other parts from reference TRBV19 and TRBJ2-3): DGGITQSPKYLFRKEGQNVTLSCEQNLNHDAMYWYRQDPGQGLRLIYYSQIVNDFQKGDIAEGYSVSREKKESFPLTVTSAQKNPTAFYLCASSIARQGILNTQYFGPGTRLTVL.

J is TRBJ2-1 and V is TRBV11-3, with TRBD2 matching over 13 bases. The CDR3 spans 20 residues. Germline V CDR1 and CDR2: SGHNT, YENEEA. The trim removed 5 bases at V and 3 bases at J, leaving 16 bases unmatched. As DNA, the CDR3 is TGTGCCAGCAGCCCCCGGACTAGCGGGAGAGATATAACGGACTACAATGAGCAGTTCTTC. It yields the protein CASSPRTSGRDITDYNEQFF.

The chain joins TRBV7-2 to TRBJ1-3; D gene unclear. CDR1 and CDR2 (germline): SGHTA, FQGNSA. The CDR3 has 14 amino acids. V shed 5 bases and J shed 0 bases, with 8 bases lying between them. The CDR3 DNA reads TGTGCCAGCAGCATGCCCAACTCTGGAAACACCATATATTTT. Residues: CASSMPNSGNTIYF.

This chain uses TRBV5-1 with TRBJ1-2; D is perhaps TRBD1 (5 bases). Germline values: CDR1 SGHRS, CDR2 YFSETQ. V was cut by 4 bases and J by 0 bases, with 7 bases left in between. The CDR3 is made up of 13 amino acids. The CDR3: CASSLTANYGYTF. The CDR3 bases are TGCGCCAGCAGCCTGACAGCTAACTATGGCTACACCTTC.

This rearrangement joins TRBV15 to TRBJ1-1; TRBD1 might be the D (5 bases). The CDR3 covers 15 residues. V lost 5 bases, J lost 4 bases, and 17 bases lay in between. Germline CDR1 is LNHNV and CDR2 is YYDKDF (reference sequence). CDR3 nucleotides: TGTGCCACCAGCTCCCAGGCGTGGGGGAGCACTGAAGCTTTCTTT. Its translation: CATSSQAWGSTEAFF.

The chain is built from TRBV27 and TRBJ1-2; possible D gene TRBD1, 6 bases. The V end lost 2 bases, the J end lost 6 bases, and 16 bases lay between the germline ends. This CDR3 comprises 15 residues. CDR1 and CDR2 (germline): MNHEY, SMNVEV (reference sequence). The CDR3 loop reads CASSLISGARDGYTF. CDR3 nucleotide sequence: TGTGCCAGCAGTTTAATTTCGGGGGCGCGGGATGGCTACACCTTC.

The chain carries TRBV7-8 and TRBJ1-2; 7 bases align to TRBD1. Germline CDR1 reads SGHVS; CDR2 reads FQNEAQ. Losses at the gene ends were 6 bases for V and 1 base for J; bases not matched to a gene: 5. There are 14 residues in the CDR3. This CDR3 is CASSSGGNNYGYTF. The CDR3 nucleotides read TGTGCCAGCAGTTCAGGGGGAAATAACTATGGCTACACCTTC.

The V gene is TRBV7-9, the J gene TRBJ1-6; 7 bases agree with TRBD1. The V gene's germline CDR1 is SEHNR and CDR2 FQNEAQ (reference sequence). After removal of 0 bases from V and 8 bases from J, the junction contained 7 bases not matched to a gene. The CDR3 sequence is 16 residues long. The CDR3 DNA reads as TGTGCCAGCAGCTTAGCGGGGCAGGGGGGATATTCACCCCTCCACTTT. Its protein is CASSLAGQGGYSPLHF.

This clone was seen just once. CDR3: CASRGHSATNEKLFF. The CDR3 region has the DNA TGTGCCAGCAGGGGGCACAGTGCAACTAATGAAAAACTGTTTTTT. This chain connects TRBV28 to TRBJ1-4; D may be TRBD1 (5 bases). Trimming pared 6 bases from V and 0 bases from J, leaving 11 bases between. Germline V gene lookup returns CDR1 MDHEN and CDR2 SYDVKM. CDR3 size: 15 residues.

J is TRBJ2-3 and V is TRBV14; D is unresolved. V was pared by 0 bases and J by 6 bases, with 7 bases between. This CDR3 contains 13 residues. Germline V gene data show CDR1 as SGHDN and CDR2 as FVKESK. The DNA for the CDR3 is TGTGCCAGCAGCCAAGATTTTTCGGATACGCAGTATTTT. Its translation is CASSQDFSDTQYF.

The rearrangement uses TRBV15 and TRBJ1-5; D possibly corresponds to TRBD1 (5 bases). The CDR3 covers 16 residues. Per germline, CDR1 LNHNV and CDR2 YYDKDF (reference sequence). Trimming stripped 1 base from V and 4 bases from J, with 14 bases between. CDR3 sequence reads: CATSRGLDGGNQPQHF. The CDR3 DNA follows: TGTGCCACCAGCAGAGGATTGGACGGGGGAAATCAGCCCCAGCATTTT.

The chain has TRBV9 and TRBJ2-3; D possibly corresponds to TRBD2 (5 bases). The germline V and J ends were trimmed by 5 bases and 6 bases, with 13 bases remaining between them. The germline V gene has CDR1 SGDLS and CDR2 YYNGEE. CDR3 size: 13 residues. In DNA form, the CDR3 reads TGTGCCAGCAGTCGGAGGCCGGGGGATACGCAGTATTTT. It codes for CASSRRPGDTQYF. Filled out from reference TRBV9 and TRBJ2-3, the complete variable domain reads DSGVTQTPKHLITATGQRVTLRCSPRSGDLSVYWYQQSLDQGLQFLIQYYNGEERAKGNILERFSAQQFPDLHSELNLSSLELGDSALYFCASSRRPGDTQYFGPGTRLTVL.

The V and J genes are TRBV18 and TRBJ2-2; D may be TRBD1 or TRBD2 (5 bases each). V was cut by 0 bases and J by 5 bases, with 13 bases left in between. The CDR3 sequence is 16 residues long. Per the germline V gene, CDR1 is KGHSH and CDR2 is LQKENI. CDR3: CASSPPGAGGTGELFF. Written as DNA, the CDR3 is TGTGCCAGCTCACCACCTGGGGCAGGAGGTACCGGGGAGCTGTTTTTT.